The present T cell receptor beta chain was sequenced within a study of a mutant IDH1 vaccine in newly diagnosed glioma. Broader study findings: Apparently, pseudoprogression bore no relation to changes among the top peripheral T cell clonotypes.

Concerning this clone: What it recognizes is unknown.

Libraries were prepared by immunoSEQ multiplex PCR; TCRdb keeps only in-frame clonotypes and omits some of them. The table includes roughly 28,000 clones, roughly 90% detected once. There are 13 residues in the CDR3. The V end was cut by 1 base, the J end by 3 bases, with 6 bases between. Per the germline V gene, CDR1 is MNHEY and CDR2 is SVGAGI. Noted time point: week 5, during vaccination. Alongside topical imiquimod, each dose of vaccine comprised 300 ug of mutant IDH1 20-mer peptide. The TCR originated in a man aged 18 to 29 with glioma. The source was PBMCs, collected from a glioma patient whose treatment included an IDH1 peptide vaccine. V gene TRBV6-5 combines with J gene TRBJ1-1, with D possibly matching TRBD1 (5 bases). CDR3 DNA sequence: TGTGCCAGCAGTTACTTGGGGCACACTGAAGCTTTCTTT. Amino acids: CASSYLGHTEAFF.